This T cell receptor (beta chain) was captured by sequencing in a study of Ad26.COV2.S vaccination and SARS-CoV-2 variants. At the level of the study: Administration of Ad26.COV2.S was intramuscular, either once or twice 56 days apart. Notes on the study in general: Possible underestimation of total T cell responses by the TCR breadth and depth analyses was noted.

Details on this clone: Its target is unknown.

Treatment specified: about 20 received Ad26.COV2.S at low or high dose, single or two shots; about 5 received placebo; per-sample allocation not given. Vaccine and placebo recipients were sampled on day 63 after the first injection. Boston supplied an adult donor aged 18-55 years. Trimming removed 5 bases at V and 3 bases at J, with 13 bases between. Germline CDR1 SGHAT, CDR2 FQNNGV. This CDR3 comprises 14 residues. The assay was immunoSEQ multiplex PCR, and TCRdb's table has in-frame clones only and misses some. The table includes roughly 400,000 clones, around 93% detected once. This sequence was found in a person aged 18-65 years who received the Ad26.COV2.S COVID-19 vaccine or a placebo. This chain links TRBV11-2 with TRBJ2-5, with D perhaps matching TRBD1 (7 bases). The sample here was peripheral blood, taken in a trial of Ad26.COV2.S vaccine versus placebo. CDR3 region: CASSQGGLEETQYF. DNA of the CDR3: TGTGCCAGCAGCCAGGGGGGACTTGAAGAGACCCAGTACTTC.